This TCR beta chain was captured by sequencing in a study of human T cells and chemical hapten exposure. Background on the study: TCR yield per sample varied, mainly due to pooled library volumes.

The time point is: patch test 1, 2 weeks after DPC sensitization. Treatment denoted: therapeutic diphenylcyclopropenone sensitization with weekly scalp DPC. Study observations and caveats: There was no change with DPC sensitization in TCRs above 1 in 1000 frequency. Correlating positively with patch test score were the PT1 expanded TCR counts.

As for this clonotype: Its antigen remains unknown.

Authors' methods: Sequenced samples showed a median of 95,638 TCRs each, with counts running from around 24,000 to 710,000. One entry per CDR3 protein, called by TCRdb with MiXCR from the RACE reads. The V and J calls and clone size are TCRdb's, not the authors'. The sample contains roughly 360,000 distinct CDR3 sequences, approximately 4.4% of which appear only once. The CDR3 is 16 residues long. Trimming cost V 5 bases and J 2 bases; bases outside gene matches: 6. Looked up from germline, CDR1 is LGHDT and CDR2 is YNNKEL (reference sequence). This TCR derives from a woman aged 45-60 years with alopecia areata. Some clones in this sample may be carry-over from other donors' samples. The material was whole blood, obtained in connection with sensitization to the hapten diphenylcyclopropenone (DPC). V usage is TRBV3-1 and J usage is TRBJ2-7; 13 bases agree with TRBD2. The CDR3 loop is CASSAETSGGTYEQYF. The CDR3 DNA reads TGTGCCAGCAGCGCCGAGACTAGCGGGGGGACCTACGAGCAGTACTTC.